The 10 T cell receptor beta chains below were found in one sample sequenced in a study of T cells in Graves' hyperthyroidism and ophthalmopathy. Using RNA transcripts as the source, TCR beta CDR3 regions were amplified. The TCR CDR3 was amplified in a first-round RT-PCR using the HTBI primer set. TCRdb passed the multiplex PCR reads through MiXCR, listing each CDR3 protein once. Here the sample spans 700,000 or so distinct CDR3 sequences, around 17% being singletons. The sequenced sample was blood. Receptors originate from a man younger than 30 with Graves' hyperthyroidism.

This clonotype was detected ten times or more. V is TRBV10-2 and J is TRBJ2-7; 7 bases align to TRBD2. CDR1 WSHSY and CDR2 SAAADI come from the germline V gene. This CDR3 comprises 15 residues. V dropped 3 bases and J dropped 3; count of bases not matched to a gene: 8. The CDR3 coding sequence is TGCGCCAGCAGTGACCCCGGGGGGTCGGACTACGAGCAGTACTTC. Translating it yields CASSDPGGSDYEQYF.

J is TRBJ2-7 and V is TRBV5-1, with D perhaps matching TRBD1 (6 bases). The V and J ends lost 4 bases and 4 bases respectively, with 18 bases between them. Germline lookup yields CDR1 SGHRS and CDR2 YFSETQ. CDR3 length equals 15 residues. This chain's CDR3 is CASSLYTGFRYEQYF. The CDR3 DNA follows: TGCGCCAGCAGCCTATACACAGGGTTTCGATACGAGCAGTACTTC.

V is TRBV7-3 and J is TRBJ2-3; TRBD2 might be the D (6 bases). This CDR3 region has 14 residues. Germline assignment: CDR1 SGHTA and CDR2 FQGTGA. Trimming stripped 1 base from V and 5 bases from J, with 10 bases between. CDR3 in DNA: TGTGCCAGCAGCTTAAGCTCGGGAGTAGATACGCAGTATTTT. Its translation is CASSLSSGVDTQYF.

The chain links TRBV20-1 to TRBJ1-1; the D gene is possibly TRBD1 (6 bases). This CDR3 has 18 amino acids. From germline, CDR1 is DFQATT and CDR2 SNEGSKA (reference sequence). The V end lost 0 bases, the J end lost 0 bases, and 20 bases lay between the germline ends. The CDR3 region is CSARDVGQYSQMNTEAFF. The CDR3 DNA reads TGCAGTGCTAGAGATGTGGGACAATACAGCCAGATGAACACTGAAGCTTTCTTT.

This clonotype was counted many times. This chain connects TRBV12-3 or TRBV12-4 to TRBJ1-2; perhaps TRBD1 as D (5 bases). The CDR3 has 14 residues. The germline V and J ends were trimmed by 2 bases and 8 bases, with 15 bases remaining between them. The chain's CDR3 is CASSLRGRWDGYTF. CDR3 DNA: TGTGCCAGCAGTTTAAGGGGCCGGTGGGACGGCTACACCTTC.

The table lists this clonotype with many counts. The V call is TRBV6-1, the J call TRBJ2-1, with 11 bases fitting TRBD1. Germline V lookup: CDR1 MNHNS, CDR2 SASEGT. The CDR3 length is 14 residues. Trimming cost V 7 bases and J 6 bases; bases outside gene matches: 5. CDR3 in DNA: TGTGCCAGCACCCAAGGGACAGGGGGCAATGAGCAGTTCTTC. It encodes CASTQGTGGNEQFF.

The chain joins TRBV10-3 to TRBJ2-1, with D perhaps assigned TRBD1 or TRBD2 (5 bases each). Germline V gives CDR1 ENHRY, CDR2 SYGVKD. V shed 5 bases and J shed 9 bases, with 14 bases lying between them. The CDR3 loop spans 13 amino acids. The DNA of the CDR3 is TGTGCCATCAGTCAGGCGGAGAGGGGTGAGCAGTTCTTC. Translation: CAISQAERGEQFF.

Notes on this clonotype: A read error may be the cause here, since a much bigger clone is one base away. The rearrangement joins TRBV10-1 to TRBJ2-7, with 7 bases lining up with TRBD1. V dropped 5 bases and J dropped 6; count of bases not matched to a gene: 10. The CDR3 length is 14 residues. Germline V lookup: CDR1 WNHNN, CDR2 SYGVQD (reference sequence). For the CDR3, the DNA is TGCGCCAGCAGTAAAGGGGGCACCTTTGGCGAGCAGTACTTC. It codes for CASSKGGTFGEQYF.

Points on this clonotype: A much larger clone lies a single base off, so this may be a read error. The V call is TRBV15, the J call TRBJ1-3; TRBD1 might be the D (5 bases). Germline-derived CDR1 and CDR2 are LNHNV and YYDKDF (reference sequence). This CDR3 comprises 16 residues. CDR3 in amino acids: CATSIGTLPSGHTIYF. The CDR3 DNA is TGTGCCACCAGCATTGGGACCTTACCCTCTGGACACACCATATATTTT. The entire variable domain, with the rest obtained from reference TRBV15 and TRBJ1-3, is as follows: DAMVIQNPRYQVTQFGKPVTLSCSQTLNHNVMYWYQQKSSQAPKLLFHYYDKDFNNEADTPDNFQSRRPNTSFCFLDIRSPGLGDTAMYLCATSIGTLPSGHTIYFGEGSWLTVV.

This clonotype was counted at least ten times. The rearrangement joins TRBV28 to TRBJ1-2, with 7 bases identical to TRBD1. V trimming: 6 bases; J trimming: 4 bases; junction bases outside the gene matches: 5. Germline-derived CDR1 and CDR2 are MDHEN and SYDVKM. The CDR3 consists of 13 residues. The CDR3 DNA follows: TGTGCCAGCAGCATGGGACAGAGCTATGGCTACACCTTC. Amino acids: CASSMGQSYGYTF.